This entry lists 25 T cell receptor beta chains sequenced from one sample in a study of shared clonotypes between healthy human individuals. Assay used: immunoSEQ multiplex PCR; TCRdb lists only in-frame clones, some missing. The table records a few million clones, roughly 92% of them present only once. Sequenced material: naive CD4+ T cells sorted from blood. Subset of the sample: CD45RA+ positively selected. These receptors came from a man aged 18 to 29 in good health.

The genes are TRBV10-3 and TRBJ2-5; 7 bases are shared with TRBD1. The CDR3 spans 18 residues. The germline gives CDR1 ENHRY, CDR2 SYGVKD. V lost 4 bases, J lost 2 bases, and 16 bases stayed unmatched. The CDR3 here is CAISVDPRNRDRQETQYF. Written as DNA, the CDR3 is TGTGCCATCAGTGTAGATCCTCGGAACCGGGACAGACAAGAGACCCAGTACTTC.

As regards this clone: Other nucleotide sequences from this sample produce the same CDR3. Here the CDR3 DNA reads TGCGCCAGCAGCTTGGGCGGGACGACCGGGGAGCTGTTTTTT. Translated, it gives CASSLGGTTGELFF. V and J are TRBV5-1 and TRBJ2-2; D is perhaps TRBD2 (6 bases). Germline CDR1 is SGHRS and CDR2 is YFSETQ. The CDR3 spans 14 residues. Trimming pared 0 bases from V and 5 bases from J, leaving 8 bases between.

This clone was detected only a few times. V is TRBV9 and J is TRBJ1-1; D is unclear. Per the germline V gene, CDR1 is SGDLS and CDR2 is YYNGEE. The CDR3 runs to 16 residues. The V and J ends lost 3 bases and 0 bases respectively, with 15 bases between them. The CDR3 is CASSALPKEMNTEAFF. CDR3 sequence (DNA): TGTGCCAGCAGCGCCCTCCCTAAGGAAATGAACACTGAAGCTTTCTTT.

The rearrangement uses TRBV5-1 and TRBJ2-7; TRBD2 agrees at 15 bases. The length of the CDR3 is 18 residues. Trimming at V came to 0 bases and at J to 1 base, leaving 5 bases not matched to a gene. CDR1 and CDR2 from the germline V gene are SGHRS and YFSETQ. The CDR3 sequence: CASSLGTSGGAKSYEQYF. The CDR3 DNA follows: TGCGCCAGCAGCTTGGGGACTAGCGGGGGGGCGAAGTCCTACGAGCAGTACTTC.

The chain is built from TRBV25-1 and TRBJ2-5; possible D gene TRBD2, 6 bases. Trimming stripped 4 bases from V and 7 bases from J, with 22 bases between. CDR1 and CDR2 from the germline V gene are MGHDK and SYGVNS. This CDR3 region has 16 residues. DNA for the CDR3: TGTGCCAGCAGTGTACTGTCCGGGACTCCTGAAGGGACCCAGTACTTC. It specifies CASSVLSGTPEGTQYF.

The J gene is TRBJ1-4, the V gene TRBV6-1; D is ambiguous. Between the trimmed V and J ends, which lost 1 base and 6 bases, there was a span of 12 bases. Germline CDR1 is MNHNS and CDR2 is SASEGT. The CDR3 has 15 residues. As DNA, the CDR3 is TGTGCCAGCAGTGAAGAGGCAGCTCCTTATGAAAAACTGTTTTTT. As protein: CASSEEAAPYEKLFF.

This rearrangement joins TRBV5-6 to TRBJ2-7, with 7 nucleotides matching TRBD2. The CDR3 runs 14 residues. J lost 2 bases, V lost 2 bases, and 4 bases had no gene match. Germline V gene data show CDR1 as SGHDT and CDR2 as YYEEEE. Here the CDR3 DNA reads TGTGCCAGCAGCTTTCGCGGGAGCCCCTACGAGCAGTACTTC. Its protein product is CASSFRGSPYEQYF.

The CDR3 sequence is CASSAGTGEAEQYF. CDR3 DNA: TGTGCCAGCAGCGCCGGGACAGGGGAAGCCGAGCAGTACTTC. The J gene is TRBJ2-7, the V gene TRBV9; the match to TRBD1 covers 10 bases. CDR3 size: 14 residues. Unmatched junction bases numbered 6, after V lost 3 bases and J lost 6 bases. Germline loops: CDR1 SGDLS, CDR2 YYNGEE. The full variable domain, its missing parts supplied by reference TRBV9 and TRBJ2-7, is DSGVTQTPKHLITATGQRVTLRCSPRSGDLSVYWYQQSLDQGLQFLIQYYNGEERAKGNILERFSAQQFPDLHSELNLSSLELGDSALYFCASSAGTGEAEQYFGPGTRLTVT.

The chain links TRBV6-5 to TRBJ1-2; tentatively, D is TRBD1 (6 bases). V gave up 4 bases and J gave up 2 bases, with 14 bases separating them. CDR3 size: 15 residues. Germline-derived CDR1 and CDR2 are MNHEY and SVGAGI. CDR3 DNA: TGTGCCAGCAGTTCCAGACAGGCGACCAACTATGGCTACACCTTC. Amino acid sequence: CASSSRQATNYGYTF.

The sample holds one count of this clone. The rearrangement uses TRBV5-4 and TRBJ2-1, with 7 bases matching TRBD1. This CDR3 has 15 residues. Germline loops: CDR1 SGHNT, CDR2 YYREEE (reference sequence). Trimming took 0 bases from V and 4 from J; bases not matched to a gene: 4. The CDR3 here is CASSLDPGGYNEQFF. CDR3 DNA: TGTGCCAGCAGCTTGGATCCAGGGGGATACAATGAGCAGTTCTTC.

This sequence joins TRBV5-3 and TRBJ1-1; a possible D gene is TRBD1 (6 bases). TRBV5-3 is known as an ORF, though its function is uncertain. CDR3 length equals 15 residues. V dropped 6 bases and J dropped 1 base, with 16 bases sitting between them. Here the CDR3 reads CARTGDTAENTEAFF. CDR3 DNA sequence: TGTGCCAGAACTGGGGACACCGCAGAGAACACTGAAGCTTTCTTT.

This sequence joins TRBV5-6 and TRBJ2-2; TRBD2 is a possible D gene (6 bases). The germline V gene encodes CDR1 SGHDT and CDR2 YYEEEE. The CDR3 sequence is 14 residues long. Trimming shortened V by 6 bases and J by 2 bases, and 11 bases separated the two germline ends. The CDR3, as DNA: TGTGCCAGCATGGTGGGACTTAACACCGGGGAGCTGTTTTTT. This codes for CASMVGLNTGELFF.

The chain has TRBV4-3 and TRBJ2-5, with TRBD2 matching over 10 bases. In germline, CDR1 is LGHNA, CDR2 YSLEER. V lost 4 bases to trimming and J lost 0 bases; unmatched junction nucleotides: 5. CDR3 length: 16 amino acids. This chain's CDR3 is CASSPGTSVHQETQYF. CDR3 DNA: TGCGCCAGCAGCCCGGGGACTAGCGTGCACCAAGAGACCCAGTACTTC.

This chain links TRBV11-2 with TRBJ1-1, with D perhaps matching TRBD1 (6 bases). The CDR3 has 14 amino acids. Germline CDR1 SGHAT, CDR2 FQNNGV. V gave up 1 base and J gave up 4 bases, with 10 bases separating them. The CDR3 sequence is CASSLAEGVTEAFF. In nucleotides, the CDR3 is TGTGCCAGCAGCTTAGCGGAGGGGGTCACTGAAGCTTTCTTT.

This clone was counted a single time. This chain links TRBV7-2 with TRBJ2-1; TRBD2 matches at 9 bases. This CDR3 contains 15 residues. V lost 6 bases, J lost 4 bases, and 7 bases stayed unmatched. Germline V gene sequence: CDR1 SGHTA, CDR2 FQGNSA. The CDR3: CASRASSGNYNEQFF. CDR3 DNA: TGTGCCAGCAGGGCCTCTAGCGGGAATTACAATGAGCAGTTCTTC.

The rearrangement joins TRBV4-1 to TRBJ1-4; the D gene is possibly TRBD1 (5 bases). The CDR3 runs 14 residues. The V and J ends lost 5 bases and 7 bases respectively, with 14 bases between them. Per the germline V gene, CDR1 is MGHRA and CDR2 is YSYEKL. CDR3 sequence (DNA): TGCGCCAGCAGCGTCTGGGACGGGGGTGAAAAACTGTTTTTT. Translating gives CASSVWDGGEKLFF.

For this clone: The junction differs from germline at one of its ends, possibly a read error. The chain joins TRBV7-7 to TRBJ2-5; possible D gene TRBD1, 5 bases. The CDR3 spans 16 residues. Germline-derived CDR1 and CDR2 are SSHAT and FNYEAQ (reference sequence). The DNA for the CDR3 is TGTGCTAGCAGCTTAGGTGGGGCGCCTCAGGGAGAGACCCAGTACTTC. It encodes CASSLGGAPQGETQYF.

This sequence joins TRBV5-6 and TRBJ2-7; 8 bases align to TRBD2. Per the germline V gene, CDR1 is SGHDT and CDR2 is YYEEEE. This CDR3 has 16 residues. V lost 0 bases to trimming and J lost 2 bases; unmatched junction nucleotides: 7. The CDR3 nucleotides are TGTGCCAGCAGCTTGGTCGGGAGGGGTAAGGCCTACGAGCAGTACTTC. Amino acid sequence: CASSLVGRGKAYEQYF.

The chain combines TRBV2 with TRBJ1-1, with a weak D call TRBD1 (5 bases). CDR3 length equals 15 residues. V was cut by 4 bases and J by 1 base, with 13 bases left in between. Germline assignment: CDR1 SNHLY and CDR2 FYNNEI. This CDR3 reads CASSANRLGNTEAFF. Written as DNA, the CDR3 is TGTGCCAGCAGTGCCAACAGGCTAGGGAACACTGAAGCTTTCTTT. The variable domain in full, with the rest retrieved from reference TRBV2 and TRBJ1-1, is EPEVTQTPSHQVTQMGQEVILRCVPISNHLYFYWYRQILGQKVEFLVSFYNNEISEKSEIFDDQFSVERPDGSNFTLKIRSTKLEDSAMYFCASSANRLGNTEAFFGQGTRLTVV.

Here the CDR3 reads CASSETVGDYEQYF. The CDR3 DNA is TGTGCCAGCAGTGAAACGGTCGGAGACTACGAGCAGTACTTC. This rearrangement joins TRBV6-1 to TRBJ2-7, with no clear D. CDR1 and CDR2 from the germline V gene are MNHNS and SASEGT. V lost 2 bases, J lost 3 bases, and 11 bases lay in between. The CDR3 has 14 residues.

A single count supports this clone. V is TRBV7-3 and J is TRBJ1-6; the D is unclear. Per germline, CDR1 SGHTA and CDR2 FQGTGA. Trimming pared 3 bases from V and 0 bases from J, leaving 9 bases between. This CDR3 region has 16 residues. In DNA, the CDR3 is TGTGCCAGCAGCTTCCAGGCGAGCTCCTATAATTCACCCCTCCACTTT. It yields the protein CASSFQASSYNSPLHF.

Here the CDR3 DNA reads TGTGCCAGCAGAGGTCAGGGGCGAGAATCACCCCTCCACTTT. Protein: CASRGQGRESPLHF. The chain is built from TRBV6-1 and TRBJ1-6, with D maybe TRBD1 (6 bases). The germline V and J ends were trimmed by 6 bases and 10 bases, with 16 bases remaining between them. Germline assignment: CDR1 MNHNS and CDR2 SASEGT. The CDR3 is made up of 14 amino acids.

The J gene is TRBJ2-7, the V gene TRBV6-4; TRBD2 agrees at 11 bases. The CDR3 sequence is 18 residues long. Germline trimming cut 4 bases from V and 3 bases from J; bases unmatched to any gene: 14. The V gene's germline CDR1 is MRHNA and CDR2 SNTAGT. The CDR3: CASSALGASGGLFYEQYF. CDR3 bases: TGTGCCAGCAGTGCGCTCGGGGCTAGCGGGGGGCTATTCTACGAGCAGTACTTC.

The CDR3 nucleotides read TGTGCCAGCAGTTTACAGCTAGCGGCTAGAAGCTACGAGCAGTACTTC. This gives the protein CASSLQLAARSYEQYF. The chain uses TRBV28 and TRBJ2-7; 7 positions agree with TRBD2. V shed 2 bases and J 3 bases; nucleotides not matched to a gene: 10. Germline V gene lookup returns CDR1 MDHEN and CDR2 SYDVKM. The CDR3 sequence is 16 residues long.

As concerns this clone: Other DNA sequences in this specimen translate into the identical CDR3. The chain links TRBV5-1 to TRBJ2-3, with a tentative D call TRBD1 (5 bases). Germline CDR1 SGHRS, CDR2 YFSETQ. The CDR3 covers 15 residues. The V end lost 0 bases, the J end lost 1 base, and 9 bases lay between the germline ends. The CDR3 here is CASSLEGSGTDTQYF. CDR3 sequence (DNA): TGCGCCAGCAGCTTGGAGGGGTCGGGCACAGATACGCAGTATTTT.